The 29 T cell receptor beta chains given below trace back to one sample, sequenced in a study of molecular identifiers for immune sequencing clone quantification. Via MiXCR, TCRdb re-called the PCR reads, giving one row per CDR3 protein. The repertoire holds about 35,000 distinct CDR3 sequences, with about 18% as singletons. The sample consisted of naive CD8+ T cells from blood, with Jurkat cell RNA spiked in. Specified subset: FACS-sorted CD8+CD4-CCR7+CD45RA+ naive T cells. The receptors were sampled from a human donor in good health. Some libraries in this study had Jurkat cell RNA spiked in.

This chain joins TRBV4-2 and TRBJ1-1; weak D call: TRBD1 (5 bases). Germline V gene lookup returns CDR1 LGHNA and CDR2 YNFKEQ. The CDR3 spans 13 residues. The V gene lost 0 bases and the J gene lost 7 bases, with 9 bases spanning the gap. CDR3 DNA sequence: TGTGCCAGCAGCCAAGATGGGACCAGTGAAGCTTTCTTT. Translated, it gives CASSQDGTSEAFF.

This clonotype was found many times. The rearrangement joins TRBV3-1 to TRBJ1-1; 7 positions agree with TRBD1. V was clipped by 0 bases and J by 6 bases; unmatched bases: 13. The CDR3 loop spans 17 amino acids. Germline V gene sequence: CDR1 LGHDT, CDR2 YNNKEL (reference sequence). CDR3 DNA sequence: TGTGCCAGCAGCCAAGATTACAGGGGTGCGGACCTCGCTGAAGCTTTCTTT. Translated: CASSQDYRGADLAEAFF.

The chain employs TRBV5-6 and TRBJ2-7, with D perhaps TRBD2 (7 bases). Between the trimmed V and J ends, which lost 3 bases and 5 bases, there was a span of 9 bases. Per germline, CDR1 SGHDT and CDR2 YYEEEE. This CDR3 region has 12 residues. This chain's CDR3 is CASSSGGNEQYF. As DNA, the CDR3 is TGTGCCAGCAGCTCGGGGGGCAACGAGCAGTACTTC.

This clonotype came up many times. This CDR3 is CAWSADSGYEQYF. The CDR3 DNA reads as TGTGCCTGGAGTGCTGATTCCGGCTACGAGCAGTACTTC. The chain recombines TRBV30 with TRBJ2-7, with no clear D. V lost 1 base, J lost 3 bases, and 10 bases lay in between. The CDR3 has 13 residues. Germline values: CDR1 GTSNPN, CDR2 SVGIG (reference sequence). Together with reference TRBV30 and TRBJ2-7, the CDR3 gives the full variable domain: SQTIHQWPATLVQPVGSPLSLECTVEGTSNPNLYWYRQAAGRGLQLLFYSVGIGQISSEVPQNLSASRPQDRQFILSSKKLLLSDSGFYLCAWSADSGYEQYFGPGTRLTVT.

Remarks on this clonotype: This clone may be a read error of a much larger clone one base away. This sequence joins TRBV18 and TRBJ2-5, with 9 bases identical to TRBD1. CDR3 size: 15 residues. Germline V gene lookup returns CDR1 KGHSH and CDR2 LQKENI. The CDR3 sequence is CASSPGQGPGETQHF. The CDR3 DNA sequence: TGTGCCAGCTCACCAGGACAGGGGCCGGGGGAGACCCAGCACTTC.

This clonotype was seen ten or more times. The chain joins TRBV4-2 to TRBJ2-1; 7 bases align to TRBD2. This CDR3 is built from 15 residues. The V gene's germline CDR1 is LGHNA and CDR2 YNFKEQ. Trimming at V came to 1 base and at J to 4 bases, leaving 4 bases not matched to a gene. CDR3 nucleotide sequence: TGTGCCAGCAGCCAAGGTCTAGCGGTATACAATGAGCAGTTCTTC. This translates into CASSQGLAVYNEQFF.

This clonotype was observed once. A much bigger clone sits one base away, suggesting this may be a read error. The CDR3 reads CASSGLEGTQYF. The CDR3 DNA reads as TGTGCCAGCAGCGGCCTGGAAGGGACCCAGTACTTC. The genes are TRBV28 and TRBJ2-5; no clear D. This CDR3 has 12 residues. The V end lost 6 bases, the J end lost 7 bases, and 12 bases lay between the germline ends. Germline V gene sequence: CDR1 MDHEN, CDR2 SYDVKM.

Comments on this clonotype: With a much larger clone just one base away, this may be a read error. The chain employs TRBV12-3 or TRBV12-4 and TRBJ1-1; D remains unclear. This CDR3 region has 15 residues. V was clipped by 3 bases and J by 3 bases, with 14 bases between them. CDR3 nucleotides: TGTGCCAGCAGTTTCAGCGTGCCCTCAGACACTGAAGCTTTCTTT. Its translation: CASSFSVPSDTEAFF.

This clonotype has just a few counts. This could be a read error, since a much larger clone is one nucleotide away. Because it lacks the conserved phenylalanine or tryptophan at the end, this CDR3 is likely a read error. The chain uses TRBV7-9 and TRBJ1-1; D is ambiguous. Trimming left V 5 bases short and J 4 bases short, with 11 bases between. The CDR3 covers 13 residues. Germline values: CDR1 SEHNR, CDR2 FQNEAQ (reference sequence). In DNA form, the CDR3 reads TGTGCCAGCAGCCCGTTATTGGGCACTGAAGCTTTCTCT. Encoded protein: CASSPLLGTEAFS.

On this clonotype: This CDR3 is missing its conserved last phenylalanine or tryptophan, likely due to a read error. The rearrangement links TRBV19 to TRBJ1-5; D gene uncertain. V lost 2 bases and J lost 0, with 8 bases in between. Germline V gene data show CDR1 as LNHDA and CDR2 as SQIVND (reference sequence). The CDR3 consists of 15 residues. CDR3 residues: CASSIYWSSNQPQHS. CDR3 nucleotide sequence: TGTGCCAGTAGTATATACTGGAGTAGCAATCAGCCCCAGCATTCT.

This clonotype was found many times. The V and J genes are TRBV30 and TRBJ1-2; D is undetermined. The CDR3 sequence is 10 residues long. V dropped 1 base and J dropped 4 bases, with 1 base sitting between them. Germline V CDR1 and CDR2: GTSNPN, SVGIG (reference sequence). The chain's CDR3 is CAWSGYGYTF. CDR3 coding DNA: TGTGCCTGGAGTGGCTATGGCTACACCTTC.

This clonotype appeared many times. This chain links TRBV29-1 with TRBJ1-1; unclear D gene. From germline, CDR1 is SQVTM and CDR2 ANQGSEA. Trimming left V 1 base short and J 3 bases short, with 12 bases between. The CDR3 is made up of 14 amino acids. The CDR3 sequence is CSVEGGESYTEAFF. CDR3 coding DNA: TGCAGCGTTGAAGGCGGGGAATCCTACACTGAAGCTTTCTTT.

V gene TRBV19 combines with J gene TRBJ2-7; TRBD2 matches at 7 bases. CDR1 is LNHDA and CDR2 is SQIVND in the germline V gene (reference sequence). CDR3 length: 14 amino acids. After removal of 5 bases from V and 3 bases from J, the junction contained 7 bases not matched to a gene. CDR3 sequence reads: CASSYRAGYYEQYF. Written as DNA, the CDR3 is TGTGCCAGTAGTTATCGAGCGGGATACTACGAGCAGTACTTC. The full variable domain, its missing parts supplied by reference TRBV19 and TRBJ2-7, is DGGITQSPKYLFRKEGQNVTLSCEQNLNHDAMYWYRQDPGQGLRLIYYSQIVNDFQKGDIAEGYSVSREKKESFPLTVTSAQKNPTAFYLCASSYRAGYYEQYFGPGTRLTVT.

The chain joins TRBV12-3 or TRBV12-4 to TRBJ2-7; D gene ambiguous. The CDR3 runs to 13 residues. V lost 2 bases to trimming and J lost 4 bases, with 9 bases between them. This CDR3 is CASSLRYLYEQYF. CDR3 DNA: TGTGCCAGCAGTTTAAGGTACCTATACGAGCAGTACTTC.

The sample holds many counts of this clonotype. The V call is TRBV19, the J call TRBJ1-1, with D uncertain. The length of the CDR3 is 11 residues. Germline lookup yields CDR1 LNHDA and CDR2 SQIVND (reference sequence). V was pared by 8 bases and J by 6 bases, with 10 bases between. The CDR3 spells CASGGLSEAFF. The CDR3, as DNA: TGTGCCAGTGGCGGACTTTCTGAAGCTTTCTTT.

This clonotype was observed many times. The rearrangement uses TRBV10-2 and TRBJ2-2; D unresolved. The CDR3 runs 13 residues. Germline V gene lookup returns CDR1 WSHSY and CDR2 SAAADI. V was clipped by 2 bases and J by 5 bases, with 6 bases between them. The CDR3 sequence: CASSEKLTGELFF. CDR3 DNA: TGCGCCAGCAGTGAGAAGCTAACCGGGGAGCTGTTTTTT.

This clonotype came up a few times. The rearrangement joins TRBV20-1 to TRBJ2-1; TRBD2 aligns across 10 bases. Germline V gene sequence: CDR1 DFQATT, CDR2 SNEGSKA (reference sequence). The CDR3 has 15 residues. V trimming: 0 bases; J trimming: 5 bases; junction bases outside the gene matches: 4. The CDR3 DNA reads as TGCAGTGCTAGAGATGCACTAGCGGGAAACAATGAGCAGTTCTTC. Amino acid sequence: CSARDALAGNNEQFF.

This clonotype occurred many times. J is TRBJ2-3 and V is TRBV27; D assignment may be TRBD1 or TRBD2 (5 bases each). The CDR3 spans 14 residues. V lost 4 bases and J 4 bases, leaving 12 bases between the germline ends. Germline V lookup: CDR1 MNHEY, CDR2 SMNVEV (reference sequence). DNA of the CDR3: TGTGCCAGCAGTTCGGCAGGGACCGCAGATACGCAGTATTTT. It translates to CASSSAGTADTQYF.

This clonotype was counted at least ten times. This rearrangement joins TRBV4-1 to TRBJ2-2; no firm D call. The germline CDR1 and CDR2 sequences are MGHRA and YSYEKL. The CDR3 is 16 amino acids. V dropped 2 bases and J dropped 0 bases, with 10 bases sitting between them. The CDR3 spells CASSQPTPANTGELFF. Written as DNA, the CDR3 is TGCGCCAGCAGCCAACCGACACCCGCGAACACCGGGGAGCTGTTTTTT.

This clonotype has just a few counts. The rearrangement links TRBV24-1 to TRBJ2-3; 7 bases agree with TRBD2. Germline V gene data show CDR1 as KGHDR and CDR2 as SFDVKD. V was clipped by 5 bases and J by 4 bases; unmatched bases: 2. CDR3 size: 13 residues. The CDR3 spells CATSGGGADTQYF. The DNA for the CDR3 is TGTGCCACCAGTGGCGGGGGAGCAGATACGCAGTATTTT.

This clonotype is categorized as medium-sized. The rearrangement uses TRBV6-5 and TRBJ2-7, with D perhaps matching TRBD2 (5 bases). This CDR3 spans 14 amino acids. The V gene's germline CDR1 is MNHEY and CDR2 SVGAGI. V dropped 4 bases and J dropped 0 bases, with 10 bases sitting between them. As DNA, the CDR3 is TGTGCCAGCAGTTGGGGAGAGAGCTCCTACGAGCAGTACTTC. Translation gives CASSWGESSYEQYF.

This clonotype has more than one count but fewer than ten. This chain uses TRBV3-1 with TRBJ1-5; no firm D call. This CDR3 comprises 13 residues. Trimming took off 0 bases at V and 6 bases at J, with 6 bases between the two ends. CDR1 is LGHDT and CDR2 is YNNKEL in the germline V gene (reference sequence). The CDR3 loop reads CASSQDPGQPQHF. The CDR3 nucleotides are TGTGCCAGCAGCCAAGATCCGGGTCAGCCCCAGCATTTT.

This clonotype has ten or more counts. This chain links TRBV4-3 with TRBJ2-4, with TRBD2 matching 8 bases. CDR3 length equals 16 residues. From germline, CDR1 is LGHNA and CDR2 YSLEER. Unmatched junction bases numbered 10, after V lost 1 base and J lost 8 bases. The CDR3 region has the DNA TGCGCCAGCAGCCAAGGAAGTAGCGGGGAGGGGTACATTCAGTACTTC. Its protein is CASSQGSSGEGYIQYF.

This clonotype has a count of ten or more. The chain carries TRBV13 and TRBJ2-2, with 7 positions matching TRBD2. The CDR3 covers 15 residues. The germline V gene encodes CDR1 PRHDT and CDR2 FYEKMQ (reference sequence). V was pared by 5 bases and J by 7 bases, with 10 bases of the junction left unmatched. Written as DNA, the CDR3 is TGTGCCAGCAGCGCAAAAGGACTAGTTATCGGGGAGCTGTTTTTT. This sequence encodes CASSAKGLVIGELFF.

This clonotype is a singleton in its sample. With a much larger clone just one base away, this may be a read error. The chain carries TRBV27 and TRBJ1-1; D gene ambiguous. Trimming stripped 4 bases from V and 7 bases from J, with 19 bases between. The CDR3 consists of 15 residues. CDR1 is MNHEY, CDR2 SMNVEV, per germline (reference sequence). The CDR3 DNA reads as TGTGCCAGCAGTTCATCTGGAGCGTTTTTGGGTGAAGCTTTCTTT. This sequence encodes CASSSSGAFLGEAFF.

This clonotype appeared many times. The genes are TRBV7-6 and TRBJ2-3, with 8 bases matching TRBD2. Germline values: CDR1 SGHVS, CDR2 FNYEAQ. The CDR3 spans 15 residues. The V segment lost 5 bases and the J segment 1 base; nucleotides outside the gene matches: 5. The CDR3 region is CASSEGLVGTDTQYF. DNA for the CDR3: TGTGCCAGCAGCGAGGGACTAGTGGGCACAGATACGCAGTATTTT.

Comments on this clonotype: A read error may be the cause here, since a much bigger clone is one base away. The chain carries TRBV18 and TRBJ2-5, with D perhaps TRBD2 (5 bases). Per the germline V gene, CDR1 is KGHSH and CDR2 is LQKENI. V was pared by 0 bases and J by 9 bases, with 8 bases between. This CDR3 has 12 residues. The CDR3 nucleotides read TGTGCCAGCTCACCACCGGAGGTGGCCCAGTACTTC. This sequence encodes CASSPPEVAQYF.

This clonotype was found many times. This sequence joins TRBV19 and TRBJ1-5; possible D gene TRBD1, 5 bases. V was clipped by 7 bases and J by 4 bases, with 11 bases between them. Germline V gene lookup returns CDR1 LNHDA and CDR2 SQIVND (reference sequence). The CDR3 is 13 residues long. CDR3 amino acids: CASTRTGNQPQHF. For the CDR3, the DNA is TGTGCCAGTACTCGAACAGGTAATCAGCCCCAGCATTTT.

The chain is built from TRBV3-1 and TRBJ2-5; TRBD1 aligns across 9 bases. This CDR3 has 18 amino acids. V trimming: 2 bases; J trimming: 2 bases; junction bases outside the gene matches: 12. Germline V CDR1 and CDR2: LGHDT, YNNKEL (reference sequence). CDR3: CASSQNFWGQGRQETQYF. The CDR3 nucleotides read TGTGCCAGCAGCCAAAACTTCTGGGGACAGGGTCGGCAAGAGACCCAGTACTTC.